This T cell receptor (beta chain) was sequenced for a study of T cell repertoires in cytomegalovirus infection. Study details: Recently identified HLA-C-restricted and well-studied HLA-B-restricted CMV epitopes were used. In public TCR beta signatures, there were indications of both CMV infection and matching HLA type.

From the reads, TCRdb called clonotypes with MiXCR, one entry per CDR3 protein. The data hold a few hundred thousand distinct CDR3 sequences, with around 40% observed a single time. Overall study findings and caveats: In two of eight donors, the top clonotype was HLA-C-restricted CMV-specific. The study identified carriers of CMV plus the relevant HLA from cumulative public TCR beta family frequency.

To note about this clonotype: As yet, its antigen is unknown.

The source was cultured PBMCs, collected from culture after CMV antigen stimulation. This sequence was found in a human donor in good health (CMV status not recorded). Some clones in this sample may be carry-over from other donors' samples.

The CDR3 DNA sequence: TGTGCCAGCAGCCTTAGGGACGCGGGAGAGACCCAGTACTTC. As protein: CASSLRDAGETQYF. The gene calls are TRBV5-3 and TRBJ2-5; D may match TRBD1 or TRBD2 (5 bases each). TRBV5-3 qualifies as an ORF whose function is uncertain. This CDR3 spans 14 amino acids. Trimming removed 8 bases at V and 4 bases at J, with 18 bases between.